These 19 T cell receptor beta chains originate from one sample sequenced in a study of T cell changes during pregnancy in multiple sclerosis (dated by TCRdb to between 2018 and 2021). Library prep was done by the immunoSEQ multiplex PCR assay. The immuneACCESS repertoire file appears here via TCRdb, limited to in-frame rearrangements. These files lack a portion of the clones; in checked studies, under half of the deficit traces to unresolved V genes, and the cause of the others is not known. Within this sample are about 85,000 clones, with approximately 93% of them counted one time only. The ten top clones hold under 3% of the sample. This sample comprised peripheral blood, obtained in the first trimester of pregnancy. These receptor sequences come from a female donor with multiple sclerosis, enrolled in a pregnancy study.

This chain uses TRBV28 with TRBJ2-5; possible D gene TRBD1, 5 bases. The CDR3 is 15 amino acids. Trimming took 3 bases from V and 0 from J, leaving 11 bases between them. Germline values: CDR1 MDHEN, CDR2 SYDVKM. CDR3 sequence: CASSFYAGNQETQYF. In DNA, the CDR3 is TGTGCCAGCAGTTTTTATGCAGGGAACCAAGAGACCCAGTACTTC.

There are a few counts of this clone. The J gene is TRBJ1-1, the V gene TRBV9, with TRBD1 as a possible D gene (6 bases). Trimming pared 3 bases from V and 1 base from J, leaving 7 bases between. CDR1 is SGDLS, CDR2 YYNGEE, per germline. There are 13 residues in the CDR3. The CDR3 region is CASSAGQNTEAFF. CDR3 DNA sequence: TGTGCCAGCAGCGCGGGACAGAACACTGAAGCTTTCTTT.

The chain employs TRBV25-1 and TRBJ1-2; TRBD1 might be the D (5 bases). V dropped 4 bases and J dropped 1 base, with 10 bases sitting between them. The CDR3 loop spans 14 amino acids. Germline V gene sequence: CDR1 MGHDK, CDR2 SYGVNS. The CDR3 region has the DNA TGTGCCAGCAGTGGGACACGACTTAACTATGGCTACACCTTC. This gives the protein CASSGTRLNYGYTF.

The chain has TRBV6-1 and TRBJ2-5, with 9 bases lining up with TRBD1. Germline V CDR1 and CDR2: MNHNS, SASEGT. V lost 2 bases to trimming and J lost 5 bases; unmatched junction nucleotides: 3. CDR3 size: 14 residues. The CDR3 DNA reads as TGTGCCAGCAGTGAAAACAGGGGGCTTGAGACCCAGTACTTC. Translation gives CASSENRGLETQYF.

V is TRBV10-3 and J is TRBJ2-7, with D unresolved. CDR3 length equals 13 residues. CDR1 and CDR2 from the germline V gene are ENHRY and SYGVKD. V shed 4 bases and J shed 2 bases, with 9 bases lying between them. CDR3 loop: CAISGDMTYEQYF. In nucleotides, the CDR3 is TGTGCCATCAGTGGCGACATGACCTACGAGCAGTACTTC.

The chain employs TRBV5-4 and TRBJ2-7; D gene unclear. Trimming cost V 5 bases and J 3 bases, with 15 bases left between them. Germline V gene data show CDR1 as SGHNT and CDR2 as YYREEE (reference sequence). The CDR3 contains 14 residues. The DNA of the CDR3 is TGTGCCAGCAGTAAATATCTGGCGGTCTACGAGCAGTACTTC. Amino acid sequence: CASSKYLAVYEQYF.

The chain joins TRBV4-3 to TRBJ1-1; D unclear. This CDR3 has 15 residues. V lost 1 base, J lost 5 bases, and 14 bases lay in between. Germline CDR1 reads LGHNA; CDR2 reads YSLEER. In nucleotides, the CDR3 is TGCGCCAGCAGCCAAGGAAGACTTTCCCGGACTGAAGCTTTCTTT. The encoded protein is CASSQGRLSRTEAFF.

In this sample, this clone turned up once. CDR3: CASSDGTSGYNEQFF. CDR3 DNA sequence: TGTGCCAGCAGTGATGGGACTAGCGGATACAATGAGCAGTTCTTC. This chain joins TRBV6-4 and TRBJ2-1; 11 nucleotides match TRBD2. The V gene's germline CDR1 is MRHNA and CDR2 SNTAGT. The CDR3 totals 15 residues. The J segment lost 4 bases and the V segment lost 3 bases, leaving 2 bases of the junction unmatched.

The V gene is TRBV28, the J gene TRBJ2-7; tentatively, D is TRBD1 (6 bases). Trimming removed 8 bases at V and 3 bases at J, with 11 bases between. The CDR3 has 12 residues. Germline CDR1 MDHEN, CDR2 SYDVKM. CDR3: CASDRGNYEQYF. The DNA of the CDR3 is TGTGCCAGCGATAGGGGGAACTACGAGCAGTACTTC. The full variable domain, its missing parts supplied by reference TRBV28 and TRBJ2-7, is DVKVTQSSRYLVKRTGEKVFLECVQDMDHENMFWYRQDPGLGLRLIYFSYDVKMKEKGDIPEGYSVSREKKERFSLILESASTNQTSMYLCASDRGNYEQYFGPGTRLTVT.

The chain links TRBV11-2 to TRBJ1-4, with no clear D. The CDR3 is 14 residues long. Per the germline V gene, CDR1 is SGHAT and CDR2 is FQNNGV. The V and J ends lost 1 base and 8 bases respectively, with 11 bases between them. The CDR3 DNA follows: TGTGCCAGCAGCTTAGGAGTCACCCCGGAAAAACTGTTTTTT. Its protein is CASSLGVTPEKLFF.

This chain connects TRBV10-3 to TRBJ2-3, with 8 nucleotides matching TRBD2. CDR1 and CDR2 (germline): ENHRY, SYGVKD. The CDR3 contains 15 residues. J gave up 3 bases and V 6 bases, and 8 bases lay outside the gene matches. CDR3 in amino acids: CAISEAGESTDTQYF. As DNA, the CDR3 is TGTGCCATCAGCGAAGCGGGGGAGTCTACAGATACGCAGTATTTT.

The CDR3 coding sequence is TGTGCCAGCAGTTTCCGACTCGGGGCTGAAGCTTTCTTT. Residues: CASSFRLGAEAFF. The rearrangement joins TRBV6-6 to TRBJ1-1; D remains unclear. The CDR3 consists of 13 residues. Between the trimmed V and J ends, which lost 4 bases and 6 bases, there was a span of 12 bases. Germline CDR1 reads MNHNY; CDR2 reads SVGAGI (reference sequence).

This chain uses TRBV5-1 with TRBJ1-1; possible D gene TRBD1, 5 bases. The CDR3 is made up of 13 amino acids. The V end lost 4 bases, the J end lost 3 bases, and 10 bases lay between the germline ends. The germline gives CDR1 SGHRS, CDR2 YFSETQ. The CDR3 region has the DNA TGCGCCAGCAGCCGTCAAGGGGACACTGAAGCTTTCTTT. It specifies CASSRQGDTEAFF.

CDR3 residues: CSAPRNNEQFF. The CDR3 coding sequence is TGCAGTGCTCCTAGAAACAATGAGCAGTTCTTC. The rearrangement links TRBV20-1 to TRBJ2-1; D not resolved. The CDR3 is 11 amino acids. Germline CDR1 is DFQATT and CDR2 is SNEGSKA (reference sequence). V lost 5 bases, J lost 5 bases, and 7 bases lay in between.

This rearrangement joins TRBV7-2 to TRBJ2-5, with D perhaps TRBD1 (5 bases). The CDR3 is 12 amino acids. Trimming took 3 bases from V and 4 from J, leaving 6 bases between them. Germline V gene sequence: CDR1 SGHTA, CDR2 FQGNSA. CDR3 residues: CASSFDRETQYF. CDR3 coding DNA: TGTGCCAGCAGCTTTGACAGAGAGACCCAGTACTTC.

The V gene is TRBV30, the J gene TRBJ2-2, with 9 bases aligning to TRBD1. With V trimmed by 8 bases and J by 5 bases, 6 bases remained unmatched. The CDR3 has 13 residues. Looked up from germline, CDR1 is GTSNPN and CDR2 is SVGIG (reference sequence). CDR3 region: CATRQGVTGELFF. CDR3 bases: TGTGCCACACGACAGGGGGTGACCGGGGAGCTGTTTTTT.

V is TRBV11-3 and J is TRBJ2-3; weak D call: TRBD1 (5 bases). CDR1 and CDR2 (germline): SGHNT, YENEEA. CDR3 length equals 13 residues. V was shortened by 7 bases and J by 8 bases, with 16 bases between the two germline ends. CDR3 loop: CASTSSGQVTQYF. The CDR3 DNA is TGTGCCAGCACTTCCTCAGGGCAAGTTACGCAGTATTTT.

This chain joins TRBV19 and TRBJ2-6; 10 positions match TRBD1. Trimming at V came to 6 bases and at J to 2 bases, leaving 4 bases not matched to a gene. From germline, CDR1 is LNHDA and CDR2 SQIVND (reference sequence). The CDR3 totals 16 residues. The CDR3 nucleotides read TGTGCCAGTAGGCGGACAGGGGGTCCTGGGGCCAACGTCCTGACTTTC. Translated: CASRRTGGPGANVLTF.

In DNA form, the CDR3 reads TGCGCCAGCAGCTTAGGGTCCGTTGGGAGGGGAGAGACCCAGTACTTC. It codes for CASSLGSVGRGETQYF. The chain links TRBV5-1 to TRBJ2-5; 7 bases fit TRBD2. This CDR3 spans 16 amino acids. The V segment lost 2 bases and the J segment 4 bases; nucleotides outside the gene matches: 11. Germline V gene sequence: CDR1 SGHRS, CDR2 YFSETQ.